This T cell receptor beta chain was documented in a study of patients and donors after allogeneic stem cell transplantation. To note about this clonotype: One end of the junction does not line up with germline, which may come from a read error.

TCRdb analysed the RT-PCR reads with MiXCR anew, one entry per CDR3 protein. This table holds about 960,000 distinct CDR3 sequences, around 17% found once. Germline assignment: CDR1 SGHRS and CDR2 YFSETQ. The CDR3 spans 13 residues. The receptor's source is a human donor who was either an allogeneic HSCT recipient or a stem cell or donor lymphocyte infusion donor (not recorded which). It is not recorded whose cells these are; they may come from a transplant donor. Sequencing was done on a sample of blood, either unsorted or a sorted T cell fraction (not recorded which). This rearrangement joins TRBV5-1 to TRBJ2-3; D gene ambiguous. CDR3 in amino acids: CASSLVSTDTRYF. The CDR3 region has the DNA TGCGCCAGCAGCTTGGTGAGCACAGATACGCGGTATTTT. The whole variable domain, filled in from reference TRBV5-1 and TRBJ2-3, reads KAGVTQTPRYLIKTRGQQVTLSCSPISGHRSVSWYQQTPGQGLQFLFEYFSETQRNKGNFPGRFSGRQFSNSRSEMNVSTLELGDSALYLCASSLVSTDTRYFGPGTRLTVL.